One and the same sample provided the 5 T cell receptor beta chains below, sequenced in a study of blood T cell repertoires in COVID-19. The table came from immunoSEQ multiplex PCR; TCRdb's copy has only in-frame clones and leaves some out. The sample holds roughly 400,000 clones, approximately 91% seen once. The material sequenced was PBMCs or T cells enriched from blood (not recorded which). Every receptor here comes from a woman in her thirties or forties with acute COVID-19.

This clone appeared a few times. The sample carries other DNA sequences with the same CDR3. In DNA, the CDR3 is TGTGCCAGCTCACCAAGGCTAGCGGGGGGTGAGCAGTACTTC. The encoded protein is CASSPRLAGGEQYF. The rearrangement joins TRBV18 to TRBJ2-7; 11 positions match TRBD2. CDR3 length equals 14 residues. Trimming at V came to 2 bases and at J to 7 bases, leaving 4 bases not matched to a gene. Germline CDR1 is KGHSH and CDR2 is LQKENI.

This chain connects TRBV23-1 to TRBJ1-5; no reliable D call. TRBV23-1 belongs to the ORF category, with a function that is uncertain. The CDR3 is made up of 17 amino acids. Trimming shortened V by 11 bases and J by 2 bases, and 25 bases separated the two germline ends. The CDR3: CAGRGIDPDFGNQPQHF. The DNA for the CDR3 is TGCGCCGGAAGAGGGATAGACCCAGACTTCGGCAATCAGCCCCAGCATTTT.

This CDR3 is CASSRINRVPYEQYF. CDR3 coding DNA: TGTGCCAGCAGCCGCATCAACAGGGTACCCTACGAGCAGTACTTC. The chain combines TRBV5-5 with TRBJ2-7, with a tentative D call TRBD1 (6 bases). The CDR3 runs to 15 residues. CDR1 and CDR2 from the germline V gene are SGHKS and YYEKEE (reference sequence). The germline V and J ends were trimmed by 4 bases and 2 bases, with 16 bases remaining between them.

V is TRBV2 and J is TRBJ2-7, with 7 nucleotides matching TRBD1. There are 13 residues in the CDR3. The germline CDR1 and CDR2 sequences are SNHLY and FYNNEI. V was pared by 6 bases and J by 5 bases, with 7 bases of the junction left unmatched. Here the CDR3 reads CASRGDSEDEQYF. Written as DNA, the CDR3 is TGTGCCAGCAGGGGGGACAGCGAGGACGAGCAGTACTTC.

Regarding this clone: One end of the junction is discordant with germline, which a read error may explain. The chain carries TRBV29-1 and TRBJ2-2; weak D call: TRBD2 (7 bases). Germline-derived CDR1 and CDR2 are SQVTM and ANQGSEA. The CDR3 runs to 13 residues. CDR3 in amino acids: CSVEVGGAGELFF. DNA of the CDR3: TGCAGCGTCGAAGTAGGGGGGGCCGGGGAGCTGTTTTTT.